This note documents a single TCR beta chain sequence. The data derive from a study of blood T cell repertoires in COVID-19. Study context: Sample material is recorded as cDNA or gDNA derived from T cells, B-cell-depleted T cells, or PBMCs.

Trimming took 2 bases from V and 6 from J; bases not matched to a gene: 4. The CDR3 consists of 14 residues. CDR1 is SGHDN and CDR2 is FVKESK in the germline V gene. TCRdb's copy holds only in-frame clones and misses some; the assay was immunoSEQ multiplex PCR. The sample holds 23,000 or so clones, around nine tenths seen once. The chain links TRBV14 to TRBJ1-3; TRBD1 matches at 7 bases. What was sequenced was peripheral blood. This sequence originates from a human donor in a cohort sampled during active COVID-19. CDR3 nucleotide sequence: TGTGCCAGCAGCCAACAGGGGGGCACAAACACCATATATTTT. Its translation is CASSQQGGTNTIYF.